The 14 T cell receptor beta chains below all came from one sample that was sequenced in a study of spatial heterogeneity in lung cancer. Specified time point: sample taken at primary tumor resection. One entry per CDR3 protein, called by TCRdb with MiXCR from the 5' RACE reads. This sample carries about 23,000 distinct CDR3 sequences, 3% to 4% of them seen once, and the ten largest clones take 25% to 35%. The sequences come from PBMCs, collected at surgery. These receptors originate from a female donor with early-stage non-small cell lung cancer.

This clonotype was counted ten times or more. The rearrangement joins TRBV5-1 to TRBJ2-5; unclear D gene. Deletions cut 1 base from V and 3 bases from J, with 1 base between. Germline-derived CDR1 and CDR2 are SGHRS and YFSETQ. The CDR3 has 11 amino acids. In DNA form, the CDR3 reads TGCGCCAGCAGCTTGAAAGAGACCCAGTACTTC. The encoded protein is CASSLKETQYF.

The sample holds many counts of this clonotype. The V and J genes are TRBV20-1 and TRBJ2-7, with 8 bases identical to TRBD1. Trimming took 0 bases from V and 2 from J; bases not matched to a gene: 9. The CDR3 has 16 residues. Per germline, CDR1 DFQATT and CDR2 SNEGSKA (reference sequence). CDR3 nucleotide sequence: TGCAGTGCTAGAGATCAAGGACAGGGCAACCCCTACGAGCAGTACTTC. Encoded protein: CSARDQGQGNPYEQYF.

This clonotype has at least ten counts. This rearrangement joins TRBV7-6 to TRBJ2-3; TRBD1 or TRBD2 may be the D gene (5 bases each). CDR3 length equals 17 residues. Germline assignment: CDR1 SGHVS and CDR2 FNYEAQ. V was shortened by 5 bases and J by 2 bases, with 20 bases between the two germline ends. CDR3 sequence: CASSLRPTGPITDTQYF. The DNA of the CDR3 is TGTGCCAGCAGCCTACGCCCCACGGGGCCCATCACAGATACGCAGTATTTT.

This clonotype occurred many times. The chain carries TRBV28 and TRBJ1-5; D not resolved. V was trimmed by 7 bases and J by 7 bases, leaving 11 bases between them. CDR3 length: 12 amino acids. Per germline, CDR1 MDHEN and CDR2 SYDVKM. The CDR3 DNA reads TGTGCCAGCACCGGACTGGGCCAGCCCCAGCATTTT. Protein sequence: CASTGLGQPQHF. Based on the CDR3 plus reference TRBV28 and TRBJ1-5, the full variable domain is DVKVTQSSRYLVKRTGEKVFLECVQDMDHENMFWYRQDPGLGLRLIYFSYDVKMKEKGDIPEGYSVSREKKERFSLILESASTNQTSMYLCASTGLGQPQHFGDGTRLSIL.

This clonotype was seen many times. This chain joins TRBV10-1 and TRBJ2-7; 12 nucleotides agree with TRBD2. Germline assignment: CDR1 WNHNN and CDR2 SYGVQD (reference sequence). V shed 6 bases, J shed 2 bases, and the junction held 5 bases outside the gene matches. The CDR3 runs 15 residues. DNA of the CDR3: TGCGCCAGCAGGCACAGACTAGCGGGAGCCTACGAGCAGTACTTC. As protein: CASRHRLAGAYEQYF.

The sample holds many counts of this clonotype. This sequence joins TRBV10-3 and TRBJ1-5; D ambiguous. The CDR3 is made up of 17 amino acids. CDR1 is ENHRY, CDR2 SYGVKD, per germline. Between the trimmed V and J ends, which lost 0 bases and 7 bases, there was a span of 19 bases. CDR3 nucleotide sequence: TGTGCCATCAGTGAGTCTAACGGAGTGGGTCTCTTGCAGCCCCAGCATTTT. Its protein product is CAISESNGVGLLQPQHF.

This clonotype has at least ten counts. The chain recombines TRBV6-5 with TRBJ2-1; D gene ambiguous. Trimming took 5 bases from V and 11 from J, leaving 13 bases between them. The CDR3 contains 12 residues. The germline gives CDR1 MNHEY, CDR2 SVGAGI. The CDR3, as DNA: TGTGCCAGCAGTATACCGGGTCTAAAGCAGTTCTTC. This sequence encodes CASSIPGLKQFF.

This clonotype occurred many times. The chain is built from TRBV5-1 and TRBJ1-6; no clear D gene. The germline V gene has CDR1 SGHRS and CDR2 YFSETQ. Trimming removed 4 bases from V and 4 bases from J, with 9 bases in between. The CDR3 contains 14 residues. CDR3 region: CASSPDGYNSPLHF. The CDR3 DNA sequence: TGCGCCAGCAGCCCGGACGGATATAATTCACCCCTCCACTTT.

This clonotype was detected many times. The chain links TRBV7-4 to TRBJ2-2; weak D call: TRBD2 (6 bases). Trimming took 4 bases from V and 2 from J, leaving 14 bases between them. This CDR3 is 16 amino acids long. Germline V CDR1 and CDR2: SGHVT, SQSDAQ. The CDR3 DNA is TGTGCCAGCAGCTCCAGTAGCGGACTAAACACCGGGGAGCTGTTTTTT. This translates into CASSSSSGLNTGELFF. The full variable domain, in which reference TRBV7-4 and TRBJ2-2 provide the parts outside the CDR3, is GAGVSQSPRYKVAKRGRDVALRCDSISGHVTLYWYRQTLGQGSEVLTYSQSDAQRDKSGRPSGRFSAERPERSVSTLKIQRTEQGDSAVYLCASSSSSGLNTGELFFGEGSRLTVL.

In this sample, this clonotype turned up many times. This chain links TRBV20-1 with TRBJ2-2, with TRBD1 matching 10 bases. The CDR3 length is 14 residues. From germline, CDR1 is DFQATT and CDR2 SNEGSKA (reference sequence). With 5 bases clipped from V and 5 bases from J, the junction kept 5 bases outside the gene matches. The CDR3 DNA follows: TGCAGTGCTCGGACAGGGGGTTGGACCGGGGAGCTGTTTTTT. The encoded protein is CSARTGGWTGELFF.

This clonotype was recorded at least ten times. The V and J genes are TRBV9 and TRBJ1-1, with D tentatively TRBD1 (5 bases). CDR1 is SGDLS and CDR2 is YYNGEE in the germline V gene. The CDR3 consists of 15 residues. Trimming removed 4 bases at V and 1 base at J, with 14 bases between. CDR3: CASSSEGRGNTEAFF. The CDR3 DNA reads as TGTGCCAGCAGCTCGGAGGGGAGGGGGAACACTGAAGCTTTCTTT.

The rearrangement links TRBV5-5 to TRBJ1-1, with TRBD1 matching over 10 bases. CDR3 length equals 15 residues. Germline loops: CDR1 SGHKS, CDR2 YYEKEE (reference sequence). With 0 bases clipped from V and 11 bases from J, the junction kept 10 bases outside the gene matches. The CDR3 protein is CASSLARDRGSFAFF. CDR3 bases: TGTGCCAGCAGCTTGGCCCGGGACAGGGGAAGTTTCGCTTTCTTT.

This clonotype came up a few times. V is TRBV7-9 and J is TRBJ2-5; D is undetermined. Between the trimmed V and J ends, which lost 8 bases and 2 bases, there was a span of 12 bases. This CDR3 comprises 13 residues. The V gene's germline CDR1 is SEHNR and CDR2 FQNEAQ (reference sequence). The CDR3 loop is CASVNRIQETQYF. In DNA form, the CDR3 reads TGTGCCAGCGTCAACCGGATACAAGAGACCCAGTACTTC.

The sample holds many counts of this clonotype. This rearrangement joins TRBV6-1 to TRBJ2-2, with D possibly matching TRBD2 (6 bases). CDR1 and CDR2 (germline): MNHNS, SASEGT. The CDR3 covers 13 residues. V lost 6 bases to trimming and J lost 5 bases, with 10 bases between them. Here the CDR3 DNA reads TGTGCCAGCAGCGCCGGGGGAACCGGGGAGCTGTTTTTT. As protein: CASSAGGTGELFF.